The rows below give T cell receptor beta chains drawn from one sample of a study of molecular identifiers for immune sequencing clone quantification. Each CDR3 protein is one row after TCRdb ran MiXCR on the PCR reads. The sample has a few hundred thousand distinct CDR3 sequences, roughly 24% seen once. Sequencing was performed on naive CD8+ T cells from blood, with Jurkat cell RNA spiked in. The receptors were sampled from a human donor in good health. Some libraries in this study had Jurkat cell RNA spiked in. CDR3s include the opening cysteine and the closing phenylalanine or tryptophan. The order of the fields is V gene, D gene, CDR3 protein. A D gene is named only where the DNA matches it firmly.

v_gene: TRBV15; d_gene: TRBD2; CDR3aa: CATSRESLRVAGLAGEETQYF
v_gene: TRBV7-9; d_gene: -; CDR3aa: CASSSTGYSDQPQHF
v_gene: TRBV28; d_gene: -; CDR3aa: CASSISTDTQYF
v_gene: TRBV5-6; d_gene: -; CDR3aa: CASSLGLGSYEQYF
v_gene: TRBV9; d_gene: -; CDR3aa: CASSVGVASSYNEQFF
v_gene: TRBV7-2; d_gene: -; CDR3aa: CASSWDQKNIQYF
v_gene: TRBV6-2/TRBV6-3; d_gene: -; CDR3aa: CASRRDEITEAFF
v_gene: TRBV29-1; d_gene: -; CDR3aa: CSVLPWNTEAFF
v_gene: TRBV29-1; d_gene: -; CDR3aa: CSVPTDYPSFF
v_gene: TRBV29-1; d_gene: -; CDR3aa: CSVERQEPFTDTQYF
v_gene: TRBV2; d_gene: -; CDR3aa: CASSSASYERYF
v_gene: TRBV27; d_gene: TRBD1; CDR3aa: CASSLGTGGFTEAFF
v_gene: TRBV20-1; d_gene: TRBD1; CDR3aa: CSSQPHRGNYGYTF
v_gene: TRBV9; d_gene: -; CDR3aa: CASSVERNSYEQYF
v_gene: TRBV27; d_gene: TRBD2; CDR3aa: CASSLILAGGTGELFF
v_gene: TRBV7-8; d_gene: TRBD2; CDR3aa: CASSLVPGLAGGTNTGELFF
v_gene: TRBV5-6; d_gene: -; CDR3aa: CASSLKGYTEAFF
v_gene: TRBV7-9; d_gene: -; CDR3aa: CASSPPGTRSEKLFF
v_gene: TRBV28; d_gene: -; CDR3aa: CASSPTGDEQYF
v_gene: TRBV28; d_gene: TRBD1; CDR3aa: CASSGTGYSFYEQYF
v_gene: TRBV9; d_gene: TRBD2; CDR3aa: CASTRGTSDTDTQYF
v_gene: TRBV28; d_gene: TRBD1; CDR3aa: CASRTGEEETQYF
v_gene: TRBV28; d_gene: -; CDR3aa: CASSLSTTGFGGSTDTQYF
v_gene: TRBV12-3/TRBV12-4; d_gene: TRBD1; CDR3aa: CASAPDRDRAKNIQYF
v_gene: TRBV7-9; d_gene: -; CDR3aa: CASSPGRVGYGYTF
v_gene: TRBV12-3/TRBV12-4; d_gene: -; CDR3aa: CASRPGPNQPQHF
v_gene: TRBV28; d_gene: -; CDR3aa: CASSLGPPPAGELFF
v_gene: TRBV7-2; d_gene: -; CDR3aa: CASSLVDVFGGGTDTQYF
v_gene: TRBV7-3; d_gene: TRBD1; CDR3aa: CASSRGGQGKSGANVLTF
v_gene: TRBV27; d_gene: TRBD1; CDR3aa: CASSSDRGSSYEQYF
v_gene: TRBV4-3; d_gene: TRBD1; CDR3aa: CASSQTGTGWLTDTQYF
v_gene: TRBV19; d_gene: TRBD1; CDR3aa: CASTIGDRGNQPQHF
v_gene: TRBV10-3; d_gene: -; CDR3aa: CAINRDNAYEQYF
v_gene: TRBV11-2; d_gene: -; CDR3aa: CASSPPGIGTDTQYF
v_gene: TRBV7-9; d_gene: -; CDR3aa: CASSLTGRELEKLFF
v_gene: TRBV27; d_gene: -; CDR3aa: CASSFRSSYEQYF
v_gene: TRBV6-6; d_gene: TRBD1; CDR3aa: CASSWTGVQPQHF
v_gene: TRBV19; d_gene: -; CDR3aa: CASSMDLPGHPFYEQYF
v_gene: TRBV5-6; d_gene: -; CDR3aa: CASVGVAESSEQYF
v_gene: TRBV7-9; d_gene: TRBD2; CDR3aa: CASSPRQRERTDTQYF
v_gene: TRBV6-2/TRBV6-3; d_gene: -; CDR3aa: CASKFGNTEAFF
v_gene: TRBV9; d_gene: -; CDR3aa: CASSVRDGSYEQYF
v_gene: TRBV27; d_gene: TRBD1; CDR3aa: CASSLTGGEWSSYEQYF
v_gene: TRBV6-2/TRBV6-3; d_gene: TRBD2; CDR3aa: CASSTSGSFAGELFF
v_gene: TRBV5-6; d_gene: TRBD2; CDR3aa: CASSFGTSGYEQYF
v_gene: TRBV19; d_gene: -; CDR3aa: CASSTDSLSETQYF
v_gene: TRBV7-6; d_gene: -; CDR3aa: CASSLTTEGQPQHF